Below, one T cell receptor (beta chain) is given with its context. Antigen unknown. Primed by a sample-barcoded 5' primer and a J-beta primer mix, a second PCR proceeded for roughly 7 to 11 cycles. MiXCR, applied by TCRdb to the 5' RACE reads, yields one record per CDR3 protein. The sample carries more than 600,000 distinct CDR3 sequences, 20% to 25% recorded once. The data were taken from a study of blood T cells in healthy people across ages. Study-wide results and caveats: Comparison with aged donors showed that long-lived donors had more naive CD4+ cells and higher diversity. It was not known whether donors were CMV positive (a possible confounder of expanded clonotype changes).

The CDR3 has 14 amino acids. Germline CDR1 SGHRS, CDR2 YFSETQ. Trimming took off 1 base at V and 3 bases at J, with 8 bases between the two ends. Drawing of peripheral blood yielded about 9.7 milliliters from each donor. The sample was also reused in another study, on T cells of mothers and their children. That study reports: Similar effects of thymic selection on TCR recombination output were recorded in related and unrelated pairs.

This chain links TRBV5-1 with TRBJ1-3; D is ambiguous. The sequenced sample consisted of blood. The sequence was obtained from a boy aged 5-17 years in good health. CDR3 nucleotide sequence: TGCGCCAGCAGCTTGACGACGGTTGGAAACACCATATATTTT. This sequence encodes CASSLTTVGNTIYF.